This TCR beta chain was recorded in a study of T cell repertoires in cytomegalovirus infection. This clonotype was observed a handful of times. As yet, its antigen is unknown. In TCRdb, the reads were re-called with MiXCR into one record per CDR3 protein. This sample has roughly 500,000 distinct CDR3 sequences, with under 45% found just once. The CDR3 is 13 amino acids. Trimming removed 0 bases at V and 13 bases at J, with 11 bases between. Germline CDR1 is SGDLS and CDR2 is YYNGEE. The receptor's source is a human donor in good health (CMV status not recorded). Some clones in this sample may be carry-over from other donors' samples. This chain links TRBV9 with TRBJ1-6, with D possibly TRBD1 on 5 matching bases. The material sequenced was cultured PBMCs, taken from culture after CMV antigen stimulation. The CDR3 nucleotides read TGTGCCAGCAGCGTAGTCATTGGGGGGCCCCTCCACTTT. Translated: CASSVVIGGPLHF.